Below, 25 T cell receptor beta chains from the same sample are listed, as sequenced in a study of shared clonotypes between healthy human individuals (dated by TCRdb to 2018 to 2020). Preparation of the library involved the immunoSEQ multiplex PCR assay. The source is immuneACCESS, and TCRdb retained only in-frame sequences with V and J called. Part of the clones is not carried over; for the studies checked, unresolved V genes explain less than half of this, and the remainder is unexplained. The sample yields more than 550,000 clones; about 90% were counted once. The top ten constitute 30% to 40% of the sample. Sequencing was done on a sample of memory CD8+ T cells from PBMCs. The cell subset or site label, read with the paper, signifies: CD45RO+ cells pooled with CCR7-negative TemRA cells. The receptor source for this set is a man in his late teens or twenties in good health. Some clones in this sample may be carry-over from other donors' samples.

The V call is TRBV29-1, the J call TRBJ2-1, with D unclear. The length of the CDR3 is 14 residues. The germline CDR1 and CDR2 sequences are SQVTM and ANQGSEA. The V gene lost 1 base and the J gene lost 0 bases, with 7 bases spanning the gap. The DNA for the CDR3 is TGCAGCGTTGAAGGGTATGTCTCCTACAATGAGCAGTTCTTC. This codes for CSVEGYVSYNEQFF.

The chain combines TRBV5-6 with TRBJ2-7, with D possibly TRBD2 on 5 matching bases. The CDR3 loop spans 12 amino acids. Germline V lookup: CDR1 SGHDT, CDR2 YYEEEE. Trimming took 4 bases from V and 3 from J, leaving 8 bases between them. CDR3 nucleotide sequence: TGTGCCAGCAGCGATGAGGGCTACGAGCAGTACTTC. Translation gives CASSDEGYEQYF. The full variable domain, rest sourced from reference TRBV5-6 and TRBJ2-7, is DAGVTQSPTHLIKTRGQQVTLRCSPKSGHDTVSWYQQALGQGPQFIFQYYEEEERQRGNFPDRFSGHQFPNYSSELNVNALLLGDSALYLCASSDEGYEQYFGPGTRLTVT.

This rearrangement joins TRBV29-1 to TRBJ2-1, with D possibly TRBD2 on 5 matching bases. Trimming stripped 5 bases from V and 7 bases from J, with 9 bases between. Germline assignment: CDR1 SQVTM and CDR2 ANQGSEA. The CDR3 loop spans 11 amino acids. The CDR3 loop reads CSVLRGNEQFF. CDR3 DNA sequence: TGCAGCGTTCTTCGGGGTAATGAGCAGTTCTTC.

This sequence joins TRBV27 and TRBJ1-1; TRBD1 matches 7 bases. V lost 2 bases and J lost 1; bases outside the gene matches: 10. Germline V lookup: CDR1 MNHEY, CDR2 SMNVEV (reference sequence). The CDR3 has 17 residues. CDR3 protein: CASSLLRGVGQNTEAFF. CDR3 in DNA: TGTGCCAGCAGTTTACTCAGGGGGGTCGGACAGAACACTGAAGCTTTCTTT.

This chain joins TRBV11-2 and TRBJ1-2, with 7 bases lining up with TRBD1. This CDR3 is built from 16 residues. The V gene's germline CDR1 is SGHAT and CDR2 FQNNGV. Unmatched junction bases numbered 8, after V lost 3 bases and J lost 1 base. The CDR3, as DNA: TGTGCCAGCAGCTTTAAGGGGGCCCTCCTTAACTATGGCTACACCTTC. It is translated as CASSFKGALLNYGYTF.

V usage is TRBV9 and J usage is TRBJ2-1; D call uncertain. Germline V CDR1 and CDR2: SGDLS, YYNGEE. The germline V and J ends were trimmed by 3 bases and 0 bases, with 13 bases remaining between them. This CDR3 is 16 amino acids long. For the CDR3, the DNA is TGTGCCAGCAGCGGAGCTAGAGCGCACTCCTACAATGAGCAGTTCTTC. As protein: CASSGARAHSYNEQFF.

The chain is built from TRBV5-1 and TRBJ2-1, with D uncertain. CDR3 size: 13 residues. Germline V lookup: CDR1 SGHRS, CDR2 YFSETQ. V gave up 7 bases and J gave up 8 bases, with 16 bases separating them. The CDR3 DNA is TGCGCCAGCCAAACTAAAGGTGGTTATGAGCAGTTCTTC. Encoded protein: CASQTKGGYEQFF.

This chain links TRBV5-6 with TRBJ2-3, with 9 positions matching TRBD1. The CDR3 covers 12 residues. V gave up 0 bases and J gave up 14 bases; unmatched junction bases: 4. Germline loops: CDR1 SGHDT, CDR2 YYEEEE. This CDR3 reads CASSLGDRVLYF. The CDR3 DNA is TGTGCCAGCAGCTTGGGGGACAGGGTCCTGTATTTT.

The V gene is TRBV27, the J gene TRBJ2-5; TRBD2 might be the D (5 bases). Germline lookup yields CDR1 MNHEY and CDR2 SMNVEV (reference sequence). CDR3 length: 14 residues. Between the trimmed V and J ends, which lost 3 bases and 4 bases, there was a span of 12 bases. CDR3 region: CASSFLGGSETQYF. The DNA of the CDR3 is TGTGCCAGCAGTTTTTTAGGAGGATCAGAGACCCAGTACTTC.

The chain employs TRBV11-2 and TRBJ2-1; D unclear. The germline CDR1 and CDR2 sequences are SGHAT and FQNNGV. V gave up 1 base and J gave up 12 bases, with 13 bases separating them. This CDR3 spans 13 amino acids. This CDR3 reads CASSLGVLRGQFF. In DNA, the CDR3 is TGTGCCAGCAGCTTAGGGGTCCTCAGAGGGCAGTTCTTC.

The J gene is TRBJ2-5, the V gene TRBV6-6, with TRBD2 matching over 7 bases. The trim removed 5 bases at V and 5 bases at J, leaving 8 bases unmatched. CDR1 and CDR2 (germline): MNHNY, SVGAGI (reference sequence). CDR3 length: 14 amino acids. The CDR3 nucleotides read TGTGCCAGCAGTGACGCACCGGGAGGTGAGACCCAGTACTTC. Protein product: CASSDAPGGETQYF.

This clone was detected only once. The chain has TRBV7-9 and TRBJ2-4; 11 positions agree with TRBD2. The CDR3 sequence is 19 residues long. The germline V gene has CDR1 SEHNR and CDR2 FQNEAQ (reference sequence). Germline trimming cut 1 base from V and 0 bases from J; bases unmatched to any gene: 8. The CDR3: CASSLVATSGAGAKNIQYF. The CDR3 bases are TGTGCCAGCAGCTTAGTTGCGACTAGCGGGGCGGGAGCCAAAAACATTCAGTACTTC.

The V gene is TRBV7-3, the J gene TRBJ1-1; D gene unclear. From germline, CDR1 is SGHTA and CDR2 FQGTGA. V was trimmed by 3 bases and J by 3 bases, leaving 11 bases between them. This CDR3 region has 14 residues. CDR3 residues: CASSLQGLDTEAFF. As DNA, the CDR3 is TGTGCCAGCAGCTTGCAAGGCCTGGACACTGAAGCTTTCTTT.

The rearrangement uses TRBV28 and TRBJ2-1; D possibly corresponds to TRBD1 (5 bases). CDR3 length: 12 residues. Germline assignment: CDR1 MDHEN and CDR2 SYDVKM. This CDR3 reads CGTLTAYNEQFF. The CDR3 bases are TGTGGGACCCTGACAGCTTACAATGAGCAGTTCTTC.

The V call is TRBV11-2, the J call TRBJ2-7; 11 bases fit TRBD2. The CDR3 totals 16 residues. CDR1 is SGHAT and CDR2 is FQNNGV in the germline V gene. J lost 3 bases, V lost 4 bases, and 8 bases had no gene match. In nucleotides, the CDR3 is TGTGCCAGCAGCTCCTATTCTAGCGGGAGGAGCTACGAGCAGTACTTC. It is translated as CASSSYSSGRSYEQYF.

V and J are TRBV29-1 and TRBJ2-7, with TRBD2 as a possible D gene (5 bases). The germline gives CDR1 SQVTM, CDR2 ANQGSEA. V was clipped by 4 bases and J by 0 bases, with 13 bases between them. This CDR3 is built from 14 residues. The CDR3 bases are TGCAGCGTTGTCGGGATTCAGAGCTCCTACGAGCAGTACTTC. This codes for CSVVGIQSSYEQYF.

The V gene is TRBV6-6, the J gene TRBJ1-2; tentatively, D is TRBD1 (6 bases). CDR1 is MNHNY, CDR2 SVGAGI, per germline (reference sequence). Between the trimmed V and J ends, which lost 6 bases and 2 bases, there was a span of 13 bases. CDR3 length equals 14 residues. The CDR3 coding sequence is TGTGCCAGCAGCAACTTACAGGGAAACTATGGCTACACCTTC. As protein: CASSNLQGNYGYTF.

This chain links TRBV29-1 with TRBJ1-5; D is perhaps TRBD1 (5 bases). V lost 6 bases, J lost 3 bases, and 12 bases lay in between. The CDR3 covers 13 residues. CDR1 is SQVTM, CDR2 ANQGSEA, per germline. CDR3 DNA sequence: TGCAGCGTGGTACAGGCCCTCAATCAGCCCCAGCATTTT. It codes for CSVVQALNQPQHF. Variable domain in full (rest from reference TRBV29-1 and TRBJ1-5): SAVISQKPSRDICQRGTSLTIQCQVDSQVTMMFWYRQQPGQSLTLIATANQGSEATYESGFVIDKFPISRPNLTFSTLTVSNMSPEDSSIYLCSVVQALNQPQHFGDGTRLSIL.

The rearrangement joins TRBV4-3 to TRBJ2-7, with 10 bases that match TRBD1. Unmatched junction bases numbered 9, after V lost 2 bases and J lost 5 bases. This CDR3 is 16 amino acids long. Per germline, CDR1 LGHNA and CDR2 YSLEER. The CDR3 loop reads CASSQSRRDRGHEQYF. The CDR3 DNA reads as TGCGCCAGCAGCCAATCTCGCCGGGACAGGGGCCACGAGCAGTACTTC.

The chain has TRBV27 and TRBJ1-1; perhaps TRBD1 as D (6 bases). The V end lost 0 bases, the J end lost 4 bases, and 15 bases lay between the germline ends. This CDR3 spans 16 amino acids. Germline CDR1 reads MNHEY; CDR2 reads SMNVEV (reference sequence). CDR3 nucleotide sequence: TGTGCCAGCAGTTTATCGAGCGGGGGCTTTGTCACTGAAGCTTTCTTT. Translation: CASSLSSGGFVTEAFF.

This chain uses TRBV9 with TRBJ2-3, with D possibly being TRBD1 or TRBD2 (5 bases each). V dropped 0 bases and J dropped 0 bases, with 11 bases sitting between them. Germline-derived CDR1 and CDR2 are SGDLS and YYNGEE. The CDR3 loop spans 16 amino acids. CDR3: CASSVARGASTDTQYF. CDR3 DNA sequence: TGTGCCAGCAGCGTAGCTCGAGGGGCGAGCACAGATACGCAGTATTTT.

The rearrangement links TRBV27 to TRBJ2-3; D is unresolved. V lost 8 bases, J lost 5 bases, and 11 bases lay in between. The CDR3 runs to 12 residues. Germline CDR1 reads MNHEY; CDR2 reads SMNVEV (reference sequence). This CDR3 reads CASYKKGDTQYF. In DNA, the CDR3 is TGTGCCAGCTACAAAAAAGGAGATACGCAGTATTTT.

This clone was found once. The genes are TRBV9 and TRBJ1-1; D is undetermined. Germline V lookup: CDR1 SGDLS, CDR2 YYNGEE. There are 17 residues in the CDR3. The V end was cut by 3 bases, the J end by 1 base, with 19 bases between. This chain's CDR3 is CASSGIQGPVTNTEAFF. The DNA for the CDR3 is TGTGCCAGCAGCGGGATACAAGGGCCCGTGACGAACACTGAAGCTTTCTTT.

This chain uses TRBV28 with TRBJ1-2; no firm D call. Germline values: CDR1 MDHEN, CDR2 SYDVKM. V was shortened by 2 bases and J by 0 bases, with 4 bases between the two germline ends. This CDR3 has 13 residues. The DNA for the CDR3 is TGTGCCAGCAGTTTAACAGCTAACTATGGCTACACCTTC. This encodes CASSLTANYGYTF.

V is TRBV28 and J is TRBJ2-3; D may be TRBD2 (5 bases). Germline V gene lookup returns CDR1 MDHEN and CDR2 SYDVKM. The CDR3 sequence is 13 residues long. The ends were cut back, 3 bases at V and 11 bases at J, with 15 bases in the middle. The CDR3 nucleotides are TGTGCCAGCAGTTTCCTGGCAGCCAGCGGGCAGTATTTT. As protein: CASSFLAASGQYF. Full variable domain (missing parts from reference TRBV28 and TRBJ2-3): DVKVTQSSRYLVKRTGEKVFLECVQDMDHENMFWYRQDPGLGLRLIYFSYDVKMKEKGDIPEGYSVSREKKERFSLILESASTNQTSMYLCASSFLAASGQYFGPGTRLTVL.